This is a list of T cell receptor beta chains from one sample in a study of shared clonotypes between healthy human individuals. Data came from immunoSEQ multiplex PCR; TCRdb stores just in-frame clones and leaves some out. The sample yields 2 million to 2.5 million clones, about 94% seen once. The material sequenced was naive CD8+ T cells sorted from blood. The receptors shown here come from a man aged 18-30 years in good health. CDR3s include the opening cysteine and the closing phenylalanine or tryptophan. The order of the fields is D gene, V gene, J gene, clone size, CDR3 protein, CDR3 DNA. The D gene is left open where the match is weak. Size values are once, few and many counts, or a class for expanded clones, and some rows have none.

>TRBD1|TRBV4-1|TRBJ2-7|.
CASSQDRTGASYEQYF
TGCGCCAGCAGCCAAGACAGAACAGGGGCCTCCTACGAGCAGTACTTC
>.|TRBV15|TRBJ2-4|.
CATSPVSQAKNIQYF
TGTGCCACCAGCCCGGTTTCACAGGCCAAAAACATTCAGTACTTC
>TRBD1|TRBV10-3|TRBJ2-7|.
CAISPGQGANEQYF
TGTGCCATCAGCCCGGGACAGGGGGCCAACGAGCAGTACTTC
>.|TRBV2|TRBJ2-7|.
CASMDWIHDEQYF
TGTGCCAGCATGGACTGGATCCACGACGAGCAGTACTTC
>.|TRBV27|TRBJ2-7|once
CASSLSDRLGYEQYF
TGTGCCAGCAGTTTAAGTGACAGGTTAGGATACGAGCAGTACTTC
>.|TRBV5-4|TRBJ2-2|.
CAASMGINGELFF
TGTGCCGCGTCAATGGGGATTAACGGGGAGCTGTTTTTT
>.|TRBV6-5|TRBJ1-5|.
CASSYGVNQPQHF
TGTGCCAGCAGTTACGGGGTCAATCAGCCCCAGCATTTT
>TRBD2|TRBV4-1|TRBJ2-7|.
CASSQESGLASYEQYF
TGCGCCAGCAGCCAAGAATCAGGACTAGCCTCCTACGAGCAGTACTTC
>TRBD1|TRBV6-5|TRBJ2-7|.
CASSDWDRAYEQYF
TGTGCCAGCAGTGACTGGGACAGGGCCTACGAGCAGTACTTC
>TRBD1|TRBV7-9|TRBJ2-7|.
CASSPHRDSPRYEQYF
TGTGCCAGCAGCCCCCACAGGGACAGTCCCCGCTACGAGCAGTACTTC
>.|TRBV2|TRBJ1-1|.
CASSEELTSNTEAFF
TGTGCCAGCAGTGAAGAACTAACCTCGAACACTGAAGCTTTCTTT
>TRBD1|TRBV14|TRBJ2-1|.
CASSQRFGQGSWNEQFF
TGTGCCAGCAGCCAAAGGTTCGGACAGGGGTCTTGGAATGAGCAGTTCTTC
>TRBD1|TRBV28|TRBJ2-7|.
CASSQQGAYEQYF
TGTGCCAGCAGTCAACAGGGGGCTTACGAGCAGTACTTC
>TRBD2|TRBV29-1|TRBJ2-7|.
CSVTGLAASYEQYF
TGCAGCGTGACAGGACTAGCGGCCTCCTACGAGCAGTACTTC
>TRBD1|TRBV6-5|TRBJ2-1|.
CASSLETGTYNEQFF
TGTGCCAGCAGTTTGGAGACAGGGACCTACAATGAGCAGTTCTTC
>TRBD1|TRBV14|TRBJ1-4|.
CASSQAHRGANEKLFF
TGTGCCAGCAGCCAGGCACACAGGGGCGCTAATGAAAAACTGTTTTTT